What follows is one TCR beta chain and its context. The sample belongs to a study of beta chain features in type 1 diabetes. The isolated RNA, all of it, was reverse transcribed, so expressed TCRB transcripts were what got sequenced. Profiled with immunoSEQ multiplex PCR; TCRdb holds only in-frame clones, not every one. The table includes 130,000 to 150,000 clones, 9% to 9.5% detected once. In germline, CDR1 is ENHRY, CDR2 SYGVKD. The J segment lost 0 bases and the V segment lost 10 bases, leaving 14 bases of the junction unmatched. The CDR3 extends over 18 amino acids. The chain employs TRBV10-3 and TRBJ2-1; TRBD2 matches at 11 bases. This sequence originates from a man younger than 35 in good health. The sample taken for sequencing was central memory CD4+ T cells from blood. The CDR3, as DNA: TGTGCCACCCGGGGGCTAGCGGGGGGCCGCAGCTCCTACAATGAGCAGTTCTTC. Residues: CATRGLAGGRSSYNEQFF.